These 19 T cell receptor beta chains originate from one sample sequenced in a study of persistence of HIV-infected CD4 T cells. The immunoSEQ assay was version 4, run in survey mode. Data came from immunoSEQ multiplex PCR; TCRdb stores just in-frame clones and leaves some out. Of some 49,000 clones in the sample, about 87% were seen once. These receptors have no identified antigens. Cells were stimulated nonspecifically with anti-CD3/anti-CD28 magnetic beads. Sorting of responding CD4+ T cells relied on upregulated CD40 ligand together with CD69. This material consisted of CD4+ T cells sorted from PBMCs after roughly 18-hour stimulation, taken from a patient who received antiretroviral therapy. These receptors came from an adult woman with HIV who was CMV-seropositive.

V and J are TRBV20-1 and TRBJ1-1; D is undetermined. From germline, CDR1 is DFQATT and CDR2 SNEGSKA (reference sequence). Deletions cut 2 bases from V and 5 bases from J, with 6 bases between. This CDR3 region has 11 residues. In DNA form, the CDR3 reads TGCAGTGCTAGACAGGTTACTGAAGCTTTCTTT. Translated, it gives CSARQVTEAFF.

The table lists this clone with a count of one. The V and J genes are TRBV7-2 and TRBJ2-2; 7 nucleotides line up with TRBD1. The CDR3 extends over 15 amino acids. Trimming cost V 5 bases and J 5 bases; bases outside gene matches: 8. CDR1 and CDR2 from the germline V gene are SGHTA and FQGNSA. DNA of the CDR3: TGTGCCAGCAGCCCACAGGGGCTACGGACCGGGGAGCTGTTTTTT. It yields the protein CASSPQGLRTGELFF.

Only a few counts were recorded for this clone. Other DNA sequences in the same sample also yield this CDR3. The chain joins TRBV3-1 (or the pseudogene TRBV3-2) to TRBJ1-1; possibly TRBD1 for D (6 bases). V lost 2 bases to trimming and J lost 1 base, with 8 bases between them. Looked up from germline, CDR1 is LGHDT and CDR2 is YNNKEL (reference sequence). CDR3 length: 14 amino acids. The chain's CDR3 is CASSQLQGNTEAFF. Written as DNA, the CDR3 is TGTGCCAGCAGCCAATTACAGGGGAACACTGAAGCTTTCTTT.

This clone appeared a single time. This rearrangement joins TRBV28 to TRBJ1-1; 7 nucleotides match TRBD1. The CDR3 sequence is 15 residues long. CDR1 is MDHEN, CDR2 SYDVKM, per germline. J was trimmed by 1 base and V by 7 bases; bases with no gene match: 9. The CDR3 nucleotides are TGTGCCAGCATCCCGGACAGGACCTCGAACACTGAAGCTTTCTTT. Translating it yields CASIPDRTSNTEAFF.

V and J are TRBV7-7 and TRBJ2-3, with TRBD1 matching 8 bases. Germline loops: CDR1 SSHAT, CDR2 FNYEAQ (reference sequence). Losses at the gene ends were 1 base for V and 3 bases for J; bases not matched to a gene: 3. This CDR3 is built from 15 residues. The CDR3 sequence: CASSLGQGSTDTQYF. CDR3 sequence (DNA): TGTGCCAGCAGCTTAGGACAGGGGTCGACAGATACGCAGTATTTT.

V gene TRBV19 combines with J gene TRBJ1-5; no clear D. V was clipped by 3 bases and J by 0 bases, with 9 bases between them. CDR1 is LNHDA, CDR2 SQIVND, per germline (reference sequence). The CDR3 runs to 15 residues. CDR3 amino acids: CASSIGGNSNQPQHF. As DNA, the CDR3 is TGTGCCAGTAGTATCGGTGGGAATAGCAATCAGCCCCAGCATTTT.

This clone has a handful of counts. This chain connects TRBV5-4 to TRBJ2-5, with a tentative D call TRBD2 (5 bases). In germline, CDR1 is SGHNT, CDR2 YYREEE (reference sequence). The CDR3 is 14 amino acids. Trimming left V 1 base short and J 3 bases short, with 10 bases between. The CDR3 loop is CASSLPGTEETQYF. The CDR3, as DNA: TGTGCCAGCAGCTTGCCGGGAACGGAAGAGACCCAGTACTTC.

V and J are TRBV29-1 and TRBJ1-1; possible D gene TRBD1, 6 bases. Trimming cost V 7 bases and J 0 bases, with 12 bases left between them. This CDR3 has 13 amino acids. Germline lookup yields CDR1 SQVTM and CDR2 ANQGSEA. CDR3 coding DNA: TGCAGCGCCGAAGGACAGTTGAACACTGAAGCTTTCTTT. Its translation is CSAEGQLNTEAFF. Drawing the rest from reference TRBV29-1 and TRBJ1-1, the complete variable domain is SAVISQKPSRDICQRGTSLTIQCQVDSQVTMMFWYRQQPGQSLTLIATANQGSEATYESGFVIDKFPISRPNLTFSTLTVSNMSPEDSSIYLCSAEGQLNTEAFFGQGTRLTVV.

The chain joins TRBV7-8 to TRBJ1-1; 7 bases are a match to TRBD1. V shed 4 bases and J 2 bases; nucleotides not matched to a gene: 4. Germline V CDR1 and CDR2: SGHVS, FQNEAQ. The CDR3 is 14 amino acids. The CDR3 DNA sequence: TGTGCCAGCAGCTCAGACAGGGTTAACACTGAAGCTTTCTTT. Translation gives CASSSDRVNTEAFF. Looking up the rest from reference TRBV7-8 and TRBJ1-1 gives the full variable domain: GAGVSQSPRYKVAKRGQDVALRCDPISGHVSLFWYQQALGQGPEFLTYFQNEAQLDKSGLPSDRFFAERPEGSVSTLKIQRTQQEDSAVYLCASSSDRVNTEAFFGQGTRLTVV.

The chain links TRBV5-1 to TRBJ2-3; D is ambiguous. CDR3 size: 12 residues. Germline V lookup: CDR1 SGHRS, CDR2 YFSETQ. The germline V and J ends were trimmed by 0 bases and 3 bases, with 2 bases remaining between them. The CDR3 spells CASSLVTDTQYF. For the CDR3, the DNA is TGCGCCAGCAGCTTGGTAACAGATACGCAGTATTTT.

The chain employs TRBV3-1 (or the pseudogene TRBV3-2) and TRBJ1-2; tentatively, D is TRBD1 (5 bases). V lost 4 bases, J lost 8 bases, and 14 bases lay in between. This CDR3 region has 13 residues. Germline V lookup: CDR1 LGHDT, CDR2 YNNKEL (reference sequence). Written as DNA, the CDR3 is TGTGCCAGCAGCCTTAGAGGGGATCCAGGCTACACCTTC. As protein: CASSLRGDPGYTF.

The chain employs TRBV5-1 and TRBJ2-1; weak D call: TRBD1 (5 bases). V lost 2 bases and J lost 9, with 15 bases in between. The CDR3 runs to 14 residues. In germline, CDR1 is SGHRS, CDR2 YFSETQ. CDR3 sequence: CASSFTESQGEQFF. Here the CDR3 DNA reads TGCGCCAGCAGCTTCACTGAGTCCCAGGGTGAGCAGTTCTTC.

The chain recombines TRBV27 with TRBJ1-5, with D possibly TRBD1 on 5 matching bases. V shed 2 bases and J shed 10 bases, with 12 bases lying between them. The CDR3 extends over 13 amino acids. Per germline, CDR1 MNHEY and CDR2 SMNVEV (reference sequence). Here the CDR3 DNA reads TGTGCCAGCAGTTTAGGGAGGGGTCGCCCCCAGCATTTT. The encoded protein is CASSLGRGRPQHF.

The chain links TRBV5-4 to TRBJ2-1; either TRBD1 or TRBD2 may fit D (5 bases each). CDR3 size: 15 residues. Trimming stripped 3 bases from V and 8 bases from J, with 18 bases between. Germline V gene data show CDR1 as SGHNT and CDR2 as YYREEE (reference sequence). The CDR3 DNA follows: TGTGCCAGCAGCTCGGTCCTTCGGGACCGCGATGAGCAGTTCTTC. Protein sequence: CASSSVLRDRDEQFF.

The V call is TRBV6-1, the J call TRBJ1-1, with no clear D. This CDR3 region has 14 residues. Looked up from germline, CDR1 is MNHNS and CDR2 is SASEGT. The ends were cut back, 0 bases at V and 11 bases at J, with 16 bases in the middle. The DNA of the CDR3 is TGTGCCAGCAGTGAAGCCCCGTCGGGAAGGACGGCTTTCTTT. Protein sequence: CASSEAPSGRTAFF.

CDR3: CASSLRRGAGDTSTDTQYF. CDR3 DNA: TGTGCCAGCTCACTCCGCAGAGGGGCGGGGGACACGAGCACAGATACGCAGTATTTT. The rearrangement uses TRBV18 and TRBJ2-3; D may be TRBD2 (7 bases). The CDR3 contains 19 residues. Germline V gives CDR1 KGHSH, CDR2 LQKENI. Deletions cut 4 bases from V and 0 bases from J, with 23 bases between.

This clone came up a few times. The genes are TRBV7-9 and TRBJ2-7; tentative D call: TRBD1 (6 bases). V lost 3 bases to trimming and J lost 2 bases, with 11 bases between them. Germline V gene lookup returns CDR1 SEHNR and CDR2 FQNEAQ (reference sequence). The CDR3 is 14 residues long. In DNA, the CDR3 is TGTGCCAGCAGCTTTGGGACACCGCCCTACGAGCAGTACTTC. Encoded protein: CASSFGTPPYEQYF.

The V call is TRBV6-5, the J call TRBJ2-7; 7 nucleotides agree with TRBD2. The J segment lost 3 bases and the V segment lost 6 bases, leaving 2 bases of the junction unmatched. Germline loops: CDR1 MNHEY, CDR2 SVGAGI. CDR3 length: 12 residues. In DNA, the CDR3 is TGTGCCAGCAGCCGGACTAGCTACGAGCAGTACTTC. Its translation is CASSRTSYEQYF.

V gene TRBV2 combines with J gene TRBJ2-5; D gene ambiguous. The CDR3 contains 14 residues. Trimming left V 6 bases short and J 2 bases short, with 13 bases between. The germline gives CDR1 SNHLY, CDR2 FYNNEI. CDR3 in amino acids: CASSGRIGQETQYF. The CDR3 DNA follows: TGTGCCAGCAGCGGTCGAATAGGGCAAGAGACCCAGTACTTC.